These T cell receptor beta chains were read from a single sample in a study of blood T cell repertoires in COVID-19. The protocol was immunoSEQ multiplex PCR, while the TCRdb copy is restricted to in-frame clones and leaves out a portion. The sample carries 80,000 or so clones, about 80% recorded once. The sequenced sample consisted of peripheral blood. All receptors come from a man aged 50 or older with active or convalescent COVID-19. The CDR3 runs from the conserved cysteine through the conserved F or W. D genes are given only for firm matches. Some rows have no size entry. The others give once, few or many, or a class for an expanded clone.

J,size,length,V,D,CDR3,DNA
TRBJ1-2,.,14,TRBV5-5,.,CASSFVTSYYGYTF,TGTGCCAGCAGCTTTGTGACATCCTACTATGGCTACACCTTC
TRBJ2-7,.,15,TRBV6-5,TRBD1,CASSPGTGVPYEQYF,TGTGCCAGCAGCCCCGGGACAGGGGTCCCTTACGAGCAGTACTTC
TRBJ2-2,once,15,TRBV6-5,TRBD1,CASRVRDSNTGELFF,TGTGCCAGCAGGGTACGGGACAGTAACACCGGGGAGCTGTTTTTT
TRBJ1-3,.,12,TRBV29-1,.,CSHRDSGNTIYF,TGCAGCCACAGGGACTCTGGAAACACCATATATTTT
TRBJ1-1,.,13,TRBV18,.,CASSPRTNTEAFF,TGTGCCAGCTCACCCAGGACTAACACTGAAGCTTTCTTT
TRBJ1-1,.,16,TRBV18,TRBD1,CASSPPGTGGRAEAFF,TGTGCCAGCTCCCCCCCCGGGACAGGTGGAAGGGCTGAAGCTTTCTTT
TRBJ1-2,.,14,TRBV5-1,TRBD1,CASSLSSGGDGYTF,TGCGCCAGCAGCTTGTCGTCAGGGGGAGATGGCTACACCTTC
TRBJ1-5,.,15,TRBV27,.,CASSLGGRWDQPQHF,TGTGCCAGCAGTTTAGGGGGCCGATGGGATCAGCCCCAGCATTTT
TRBJ1-5,.,14,TRBV19,.,CASTAREGNQPQHF,TGTGCCAGTACTGCCCGGGAGGGGAATCAGCCCCAGCATTTT
TRBJ2-3,.,19,TRBV27,.,CASSLLTQGWRSSTDTQYF,TGTGCCAGCAGTTTGTTGACCCAGGGGTGGCGGTCTAGCACAGATACGCAGTATTTT
TRBJ2-7,.,13,TRBV10-3,.,CAISAVETYEQYF,TGTGCCATCAGTGCGGTAGAAACCTACGAGCAGTACTTC
TRBJ2-1,.,15,TRBV12-5,TRBD1,CASAAGTGEGNEQFF,TGTGCTAGTGCCGCAGGGACAGGGGAGGGCAATGAGCAGTTCTTC
TRBJ1-5,.,15,TRBV19,.,CASSIGGSIAGPQHF,TGTGCCAGTAGTATAGGAGGGTCTATAGCAGGGCCCCAGCATTTT
TRBJ2-7,.,15,TRBV9,.,CASSAGSGVGYEQYF,TGTGCCAGCAGCGCGGGGAGTGGGGTCGGCTACGAGCAGTACTTC
TRBJ2-1,.,16,TRBV6-4,TRBD2,CASSEAGTSGSNEQFF,TGTGCCAGCAGTGAAGCCGGGACTAGCGGTAGCAATGAGCAGTTCTTC
TRBJ1-3,.,13,TRBV7-3,.,CASSQGHGNTIYF,TGTGCCAGCAGCCAGGGCCACGGAAACACCATATATTTT
TRBJ2-5,.,15,TRBV27,TRBD1,CASSLDRGGEETQYF,TGTGCCAGCAGCCTGGACAGGGGAGGAGAAGAGACCCAGTACTTC
TRBJ2-1,once,16,TRBV11-1,TRBD1,CASSLVTGGSYNEQFF,TGTGCCAGCAGCTTAGTCACAGGGGGTTCCTACAATGAGCAGTTCTTC
TRBJ2-2,few,15,TRBV5-1,.,CASSFLDSYTGELFF,TGCGCCAGCAGCTTTTTGGACAGTTACACCGGGGAGCTGTTTTTT
TRBJ1-3,.,14,TRBV13,.,CASSLRGPGNTIYF,TGTGCCAGCAGCCTCAGGGGCCCTGGAAACACCATATATTTT
TRBJ2-2,.,16,TRBV11-2,TRBD1,CASSSIQGAWTGELFF,TGTGCCAGCAGCTCCATACAGGGGGCGTGGACCGGGGAGCTGTTTTTT
TRBJ2-3,.,17,TRBV5-5,.,CASSSVVMAGPTDTQYF,TGTGCCAGCAGCTCGGTGGTGATGGCGGGCCCCACAGATACGCAGTATTTT
TRBJ2-5,.,11,TRBV5-4,.,CASSFEGTQYF,TGTGCCAGCAGCTTTGAGGGGACCCAGTACTTC
TRBJ2-5,once,15,TRBV5-1,TRBD2,CASGQSGGAGETQYF,TGCGCCAGCGGACAGAGCGGGGGGGCCGGTGAGACCCAGTACTTC
TRBJ2-1,.,15,TRBV20-1,.,CSASSGILGGNEQFF,TGCAGTGCTAGTTCGGGGATCCTTGGGGGGAATGAGCAGTTCTTC
TRBJ1-2,.,12,TRBV27,.,CASSSNYYGYTF,TGTGCCAGCAGTTCTAATTACTATGGCTACACCTTC
TRBJ2-3,.,16,TRBV11-2,.,CASSLDAYRESDTQYF,TGTGCCAGCAGTCTGGACGCTTATAGGGAGTCAGATACGCAGTATTTT
TRBJ2-7,.,13,TRBV18,.,CASSPEQAYEQYF,TGTGCCAGCTCACCGGAACAGGCCTACGAGCAGTACTTC
TRBJ2-5,.,14,TRBV2,TRBD2,CASSVPSGQETQYF,TGTGCCAGCAGTGTCCCTAGCGGCCAAGAGACCCAGTACTTC
TRBJ2-7,.,14,TRBV9,.,CASSVGTLNYEQYF,TGTGCCAGCAGCGTTGGGACATTGAACTACGAGCAGTACTTC
TRBJ1-1,.,13,TRBV5-6,TRBD1,CASSLMGQGLAFF,TGTGCCAGCAGCTTAATGGGACAGGGACTAGCTTTCTTT
TRBJ1-2,.,14,TRBV19,.,CASSIDARGDGYTF,TGTGCCAGTAGTATAGACGCCAGGGGAGATGGCTACACCTTC
TRBJ1-3,.,14,TRBV14,.,CASSPPGTGNTIYF,TGTGCCAGCAGCCCTCCAGGGACTGGAAACACCATATATTTT
TRBJ2-1,.,15,TRBV21-1,.,CASSKPSTGNNEQFF,TGTGCCAGCAGCAAACCCTCGACAGGGAACAATGAGCAGTTCTTC
TRBJ2-6,.,16,TRBV7-2,TRBD1,CASSLTGGAGANVLTF,TGTGCCAGCAGCCTCACAGGGGGCGCTGGGGCCAACGTCCTGACTTTC
TRBJ1-1,.,16,TRBV5-6,TRBD1,CASSSGQAPSNTEAFF,TGTGCCAGCAGTTCCGGACAGGCCCCCTCGAACACTGAAGCTTTCTTT
TRBJ2-7,.,14,TRBV6-6,TRBD2,CASSYAGGSYEQYF,TGTGCCAGCAGTTACGCGGGGGGCAGCTACGAGCAGTACTTC
TRBJ1-1,.,13,TRBV3-1/TRBV3-2,.,CASSQRQVSEAFF,TGTGCCAGCAGCCAGAGACAGGTTTCCGAAGCTTTCTTT
TRBJ2-2,.,18,TRBV9,TRBD2,CASSETSGGAWSTGELFF,TGTGCCAGCAGCGAGACTAGCGGGGGGGCCTGGAGCACCGGGGAGCTGTTTTTT
TRBJ2-7,.,17,TRBV21-1,.,CASSARREGGHSYEQYF,TGTGCCAGCAGCGCCCGGAGGGAGGGGGGCCACTCCTACGAGCAGTACTTC
TRBJ2-5,.,14,TRBV5-4,.,CASSNRDIQETQYF,TGTGCCAGCAGCAACCGGGACATCCAAGAGACCCAGTACTTC
TRBJ1-3,.,12,TRBV12-3/TRBV12-4,.,CASSPGGNTIYF,TGTGCCAGCAGTCCAGGAGGGAACACCATATATTTT
TRBJ1-2,.,15,TRBV7-9,.,CASSLGRSQLGGYTF,TGTGCCAGCAGCTTAGGGAGAAGTCAACTAGGGGGCTACACCTTC
TRBJ2-7,.,14,TRBV10-3,TRBD1,CAISEQGADYEQYF,TGTGCCATCAGTGAGCAGGGGGCAGACTACGAGCAGTACTTC
TRBJ2-3,.,16,TRBV4-3,TRBD1,CASSQAPNTGADTQYF,TGCGCCAGCAGCCAAGCACCTAATACAGGGGCAGATACGCAGTATTTT
TRBJ2-7,.,14,TRBV5-1,.,CASSLGWGAYEQYF,TGCGCCAGCAGCCTCGGCTGGGGGGCCTACGAGCAGTACTTC
TRBJ1-5,.,15,TRBV6-2/TRBV6-3,.,CASSYSSYSNQPQHF,TGTGCCAGCAGTTACTCGTCCTATAGCAATCAGCCCCAGCATTTT
TRBJ2-7,.,12,TRBV30,TRBD1,CAWDRDSYEQYF,TGTGCCTGGGACAGGGATTCCTACGAGCAGTACTTC
TRBJ2-7,.,16,TRBV6-1,TRBD1,CASSEDRTGGWYEQYF,TGTGCCAGCAGTGAAGATAGGACAGGGGGCTGGTACGAGCAGTACTTC
TRBJ2-1,.,15,TRBV7-2,TRBD2,CASSLEVAGGNEQFF,TGTGCCAGCAGCTTAGAAGTAGCGGGGGGGAATGAGCAGTTCTTC